These T cell receptor beta chains were read from a single sample in a study of blood T cell repertoires in COVID-19. Only in-frame clones appear in the TCRdb table, and some are missing; sequencing was by immunoSEQ multiplex PCR. The data contain hundreds of thousands of clones, around 90% of them singletons. Sequenced sample: peripheral blood. These receptors were taken from a woman aged 40 to 50 who had recovered from COVID-19. Each CDR3 is given with its conserved first and last residue. Fields, in order: clone size, D gene, J gene, V gene, CDR3 DNA, CDR3 protein. A D gene is named only where the DNA matches it firmly. Size values are once, few and many counts, or a class for expanded clones, and some rows have none.

abundance: once; d_gene: TRBD1; j_gene: TRBJ1-6; v_gene: TRBV10-3; CDR3nt: TGTGCCATCAGGACGGACAGGGCTATGAATTCACCCCTCCACTTT; CDR3aa: CAIRTDRAMNSPLHF
abundance: -; d_gene: -; j_gene: TRBJ1-1; v_gene: TRBV19; CDR3nt: TGTGCCAGTAGTATAGATGGGCAGGTCGGCGCTGAAGCTTTCTTT; CDR3aa: CASSIDGQVGAEAFF
abundance: -; d_gene: TRBD2; j_gene: TRBJ2-1; v_gene: TRBV5-1; CDR3nt: TGCGCCAGCAGCTTCCCCCTAGCGGGAGAATACAATGAGCAGTTCTTC; CDR3aa: CASSFPLAGEYNEQFF
abundance: -; d_gene: -; j_gene: TRBJ1-5; v_gene: TRBV5-8; CDR3nt: TGTGCCAGCAGCTTGGAGGGGGTACATCAGCCCCAGCATTTT; CDR3aa: CASSLEGVHQPQHF
abundance: once; d_gene: TRBD1; j_gene: TRBJ2-7; v_gene: TRBV2; CDR3nt: TGTGCCAGCAGACGCCCGGGACAGGGCTCCTACGAGCAGTACTTC; CDR3aa: CASRRPGQGSYEQYF
abundance: -; d_gene: -; j_gene: TRBJ1-1; v_gene: TRBV25-1; CDR3nt: TGTGCCAGCAGTGACTGGGCAGCTAAGAACACTGAAGCTTTCTTT; CDR3aa: CASSDWAAKNTEAFF
abundance: -; d_gene: -; j_gene: TRBJ2-7; v_gene: TRBV27; CDR3nt: TGTGCCAGCAGTTCCCTACCCTACGAGCAGTACTTC; CDR3aa: CASSSLPYEQYF
abundance: -; d_gene: TRBD2; j_gene: TRBJ2-1; v_gene: TRBV15; CDR3nt: TGTGCCACCAGAACTAGCGGGAGTATTGAGCAGTTCTTC; CDR3aa: CATRTSGSIEQFF
abundance: -; d_gene: TRBD1; j_gene: TRBJ1-1; v_gene: TRBV4-3; CDR3nt: TGCGCCAGCAGCCCAGGGGGCAGGGGGGAGACTGAAGCTTTCTTT; CDR3aa: CASSPGGRGETEAFF
abundance: -; d_gene: TRBD1; j_gene: TRBJ2-3; v_gene: TRBV9; CDR3nt: TGTGCCAGCAGCCCCCACGGGACAGGGGGCACAGATACGCAGTATTTT; CDR3aa: CASSPHGTGGTDTQYF
abundance: once; d_gene: TRBD2; j_gene: TRBJ2-3; v_gene: TRBV7-6; CDR3nt: TGTGCCAGCAGCTTAGGCCCGGGGGCAAAAGCGGGAGCTAGCACAGATACGCAGTATTTT; CDR3aa: CASSLGPGAKAGASTDTQYF
abundance: -; d_gene: -; j_gene: TRBJ2-2; v_gene: TRBV4-3; CDR3nt: TGCGCCAGCAGCCAAGCCCCCCCGGGAGCCGGGGAGCTGTTTTTT; CDR3aa: CASSQAPPGAGELFF
abundance: -; d_gene: TRBD2; j_gene: TRBJ2-3; v_gene: TRBV7-9; CDR3nt: TGTGCCAGCAGCTTCCCGACTAGCGGGAGGGCTGATACGCAGTATTTT; CDR3aa: CASSFPTSGRADTQYF
abundance: -; d_gene: -; j_gene: TRBJ1-4; v_gene: TRBV7-2; CDR3nt: TGTGCCAGCAGCCAACCCCTGCGGGGCGCAACTAATGAAAAACTGTTTTTT; CDR3aa: CASSQPLRGATNEKLFF
abundance: once; d_gene: TRBD1; j_gene: TRBJ1-2; v_gene: TRBV18; CDR3nt: TGTGCCAGCTCGGAGGGGCTCGACAGGGGTGCTGGCTACACCTTC; CDR3aa: CASSEGLDRGAGYTF
abundance: -; d_gene: -; j_gene: TRBJ2-3; v_gene: TRBV7-3; CDR3nt: TGTGCCAGCAGCGGGCCCACAGATACGCAGTATTTT; CDR3aa: CASSGPTDTQYF
abundance: once; d_gene: TRBD2; j_gene: TRBJ2-1; v_gene: TRBV14; CDR3nt: TGTGCCAGCACCCAAGATGGGGGGGGGACCAATGAGCAGTTCTTC; CDR3aa: CASTQDGGGTNEQFF
abundance: -; d_gene: TRBD2; j_gene: TRBJ2-1; v_gene: TRBV30; CDR3nt: TGTGCCTGGAGTCTAGCGGGAGGGCCGCCCTACAATGAGCAGTTCTTC; CDR3aa: CAWSLAGGPPYNEQFF
abundance: -; d_gene: TRBD1; j_gene: TRBJ1-2; v_gene: TRBV6-2/TRBV6-3; CDR3nt: TGTGCCAGCAGTCCCGGGACAGGGAGCTATGGCTACACCTTC; CDR3aa: CASSPGTGSYGYTF
abundance: -; d_gene: TRBD2; j_gene: TRBJ2-5; v_gene: TRBV9; CDR3nt: TGTGCCAGCAGCGTTGGGCTAGCGGGAGCCGGGGAGACCCAGTACTTC; CDR3aa: CASSVGLAGAGETQYF
abundance: once; d_gene: -; j_gene: TRBJ2-4; v_gene: TRBV30; CDR3nt: TGTGCCTACGCGGCAAGGGGCCTTGCCAAAAACATTCAGTACTTC; CDR3aa: CAYAARGLAKNIQYF
abundance: -; d_gene: -; j_gene: TRBJ1-1; v_gene: TRBV30; CDR3nt: TGTGCCTGGAGGGGCCAGAACACTGAAGCTTTCTTT; CDR3aa: CAWRGQNTEAFF
abundance: -; d_gene: TRBD1; j_gene: TRBJ1-5; v_gene: TRBV5-5; CDR3nt: TGTGCCAGCAGCCTCCAGACAGGGGCTTGGGAGCCCCAGCATTTT; CDR3aa: CASSLQTGAWEPQHF
abundance: once; d_gene: -; j_gene: TRBJ2-1; v_gene: TRBV7-9; CDR3nt: TGTGCCAGCAGCTTAGGGTCAGGGGCTCTCTCCTACAATGAGCAGTTCTTC; CDR3aa: CASSLGSGALSYNEQFF
abundance: -; d_gene: TRBD1; j_gene: TRBJ1-5; v_gene: TRBV3-1/TRBV3-2; CDR3nt: TGTGCCAGCAGCCCCGGACAGGGGCCCAATCAGCCCCAGCATTTT; CDR3aa: CASSPGQGPNQPQHF
abundance: -; d_gene: TRBD2; j_gene: TRBJ2-3; v_gene: TRBV14; CDR3nt: TGTGCCAGCAGCCCTAGGGGACTAGGCACAGATACGCAGTATTTT; CDR3aa: CASSPRGLGTDTQYF
abundance: -; d_gene: -; j_gene: TRBJ2-2; v_gene: TRBV6-2/TRBV6-3; CDR3nt: TGTGCCAGCAGTTACTCTTTTGGAGGCGGGAACACCGGGGAGCTGTTTTTT; CDR3aa: CASSYSFGGGNTGELFF
abundance: many; d_gene: -; j_gene: TRBJ2-5; v_gene: TRBV6-4; CDR3nt: TGTGCCAGCAGTGAGGCACCCCAAGAGACCCAGTACTTC; CDR3aa: CASSEAPQETQYF
abundance: -; d_gene: -; j_gene: TRBJ1-2; v_gene: TRBV7-2; CDR3nt: TGTGCCAGCAGCCTTACCTCAGGGGACTATGGCTACACCTTC; CDR3aa: CASSLTSGDYGYTF
abundance: -; d_gene: -; j_gene: TRBJ2-5; v_gene: TRBV6-5; CDR3nt: TGTGCCAGCAGTTACGCGGGAGAGACCCAGTACTTC; CDR3aa: CASSYAGETQYF
abundance: -; d_gene: TRBD2; j_gene: TRBJ2-3; v_gene: TRBV11-3; CDR3nt: TGTGCCAGCAGCCCAGGACTAGCGGGAGATGGCGCAGATACGCAGTATTTT; CDR3aa: CASSPGLAGDGADTQYF
abundance: -; d_gene: -; j_gene: TRBJ1-3; v_gene: TRBV19; CDR3nt: TGTGCCAGTAGTATAGGGGGGGGCGGAAACACCATATATTTT; CDR3aa: CASSIGGGGNTIYF
abundance: -; d_gene: TRBD1; j_gene: TRBJ1-4; v_gene: TRBV18; CDR3nt: TGTGCCAGCTCACCCCGGACAGGGTCTGATGAAAAACTGTTTTTT; CDR3aa: CASSPRTGSDEKLFF
abundance: -; d_gene: TRBD2; j_gene: TRBJ2-7; v_gene: TRBV3-1/TRBV3-2; CDR3nt: TGTGCCAGCAGCCCCGGCGCGGGAGGCCGCTACGAGCAGTACTTC; CDR3aa: CASSPGAGGRYEQYF
abundance: -; d_gene: -; j_gene: TRBJ1-2; v_gene: TRBV4-3; CDR3nt: TGCGCCAGCAGCCAAGGACAGAACTATGGCTACACCTTC; CDR3aa: CASSQGQNYGYTF
abundance: -; d_gene: -; j_gene: TRBJ2-1; v_gene: TRBV7-9; CDR3nt: TGTGCCAGCAGCCGGGGGGCGTTGGGCAATGAGCAGTTCTTC; CDR3aa: CASSRGALGNEQFF
abundance: once; d_gene: -; j_gene: TRBJ1-5; v_gene: TRBV7-9; CDR3nt: TGTGCCAGCAGCCTCCACAGGGGCAATCAGCCCCAGCATTTT; CDR3aa: CASSLHRGNQPQHF
abundance: few; d_gene: -; j_gene: TRBJ2-2; v_gene: TRBV5-4; CDR3nt: TGTGCCAGCAGCTTGGGGGCCGGCGGGCCCGGGGAGCTGTTTTTT; CDR3aa: CASSLGAGGPGELFF
abundance: -; d_gene: TRBD1; j_gene: TRBJ1-4; v_gene: TRBV15; CDR3nt: TGTGCCACCAGCAGGGACAGGGGGAATGAAAAACTGTTTTTT; CDR3aa: CATSRDRGNEKLFF
abundance: -; d_gene: -; j_gene: TRBJ1-4; v_gene: TRBV30; CDR3nt: TGTGCCTGGAGGGGGGCGGGCGGAGAAAAACTGTTTTTT; CDR3aa: CAWRGAGGEKLFF
abundance: once; d_gene: TRBD1; j_gene: TRBJ1-2; v_gene: TRBV18; CDR3nt: TGTGCCAGCTCACCAAGGACAGGGGACGGCTACACCTTC; CDR3aa: CASSPRTGDGYTF
abundance: -; d_gene: -; j_gene: TRBJ2-5; v_gene: TRBV30; CDR3nt: TGTGCCTGGAGTCCGACGGCGGGGGAGACCCAGTACTTC; CDR3aa: CAWSPTAGETQYF
abundance: -; d_gene: -; j_gene: TRBJ2-7; v_gene: TRBV30; CDR3nt: TGTGCCTGGAGTAGAGTGGAGGAGCAGTACTTC; CDR3aa: CAWSRVEEQYF
abundance: -; d_gene: TRBD1; j_gene: TRBJ1-5; v_gene: TRBV7-8; CDR3nt: TGTGCCAGCAGCAAACGGTGGACAGGGGGCACGGATCAGCCCCAGCATTTT; CDR3aa: CASSKRWTGGTDQPQHF
abundance: once; d_gene: -; j_gene: TRBJ1-4; v_gene: TRBV5-1; CDR3nt: TGCGCCAGCAGCCCCGCGCCCCATGAAAAACTGTTTTTT; CDR3aa: CASSPAPHEKLFF
abundance: -; d_gene: -; j_gene: TRBJ1-1; v_gene: TRBV27; CDR3nt: TGTGCCAGCAGTTTAGGGGTCCCCCGGGGCACTGAAGCTTTCTTT; CDR3aa: CASSLGVPRGTEAFF
abundance: -; d_gene: TRBD1; j_gene: TRBJ1-4; v_gene: TRBV5-1; CDR3nt: TGCGCCAGCAGCAAGGAAACAGGGGAAGGATCAACTAATGAAAAACTGTTTTTT; CDR3aa: CASSKETGEGSTNEKLFF
abundance: -; d_gene: -; j_gene: TRBJ1-5; v_gene: TRBV19; CDR3nt: TGTGCCAGTAGTAAGGGGGATCAGCCCCAGCATTTT; CDR3aa: CASSKGDQPQHF